This entry lists 15 T cell receptor beta chains sequenced from one sample in a study of CD8+CD57+ T cells in acquired aplastic anemia. CDR3 and TCR beta VDJ profiling relied on a genomic DNA template. TCRdb recomputed calls from the reads with MiXCR, one row per CDR3 protein. This sample has 150,000 or so distinct CDR3 sequences, with about three fifths found just once. The sample comprised sorted CD4+, CD8+, or CD8+CD57+ T cells (not recorded which) from PBMCs. The receptors were sampled from a human donor in good health.

This sequence joins TRBV9 and TRBJ1-2; D call uncertain. V lost 3 bases and J 2 bases, leaving 5 bases between the germline ends. Germline-derived CDR1 and CDR2 are SGDLS and YYNGEE. CDR3 length equals 12 residues. The CDR3 loop reads CASSAGNYGYTF. CDR3 nucleotides: TGTGCCAGCAGCGCGGGGAACTATGGCTACACCTTC.

This clonotype was observed at least ten times. V gene TRBV5-8 combines with J gene TRBJ2-5; 12 nucleotides match TRBD2. J lost 5 bases, V lost 0 bases, and 2 bases had no gene match. From germline, CDR1 is SGHTS and CDR2 YDEGEE. CDR3 size: 15 residues. The CDR3 spells CASSLDLAGGETQYF. The CDR3 nucleotides read TGTGCCAGCAGCTTGGATCTAGCGGGGGGGGAGACCCAGTACTTC.

The sample holds one count of this clonotype. The chain uses TRBV6-5 and TRBJ2-5, with D possibly being TRBD1 (7 bases). Germline V gives CDR1 MNHEY, CDR2 SVGAGI. The CDR3 totals 15 residues. Trimming pared 5 bases from V and 7 bases from J, leaving 20 bases between. The CDR3: CASSPSQGGAGTQYF. CDR3 sequence (DNA): TGTGCCAGCAGTCCCTCTCAGGGGGGCGCGGGGACCCAGTACTTC.

This clonotype was observed once. The chain is built from TRBV5-1 and TRBJ2-1; 8 nucleotides match TRBD2. Trimming cost V 4 bases and J 3 bases; bases outside gene matches: 6. This CDR3 region has 15 residues. The germline gives CDR1 SGHRS, CDR2 YFSETQ. CDR3 region: CASSGTSGHYNEQFF. The CDR3 DNA reads as TGCGCCAGCAGCGGTACTAGCGGTCACTACAATGAGCAGTTCTTC.

The chain uses TRBV14 and TRBJ1-2; TRBD1 is a possible D gene (5 bases). The germline CDR1 and CDR2 sequences are SGHDN and FVKESK. The CDR3 spans 13 residues. The V and J ends lost 0 bases and 4 bases respectively, with 6 bases between them. The CDR3 DNA sequence: TGTGCCAGCAGCCAAGACAGGGCCTATGGCTACACCTTC. Encoded protein: CASSQDRAYGYTF.

This clonotype was seen repeatedly, ten times or more. The genes are TRBV4-1 and TRBJ2-1; 11 positions agree with TRBD2. This CDR3 is built from 17 residues. Germline V gene data show CDR1 as MGHRA and CDR2 as YSYEKL. V was clipped by 2 bases and J by 8 bases; unmatched bases: 11. The CDR3 loop is CASSQRGSGRAWDEQFF. The CDR3 DNA is TGCGCCAGCAGCCAAAGAGGTAGCGGGAGGGCATGGGATGAGCAGTTCTTC.

This clonotype was picked up a small number of times. The chain carries TRBV2 and TRBJ1-5, with D hard to call. The CDR3 extends over 12 amino acids. From germline, CDR1 is SNHLY and CDR2 FYNNEI. Trimming shortened V by 1 base and J by 7 bases, and 5 bases separated the two germline ends. The CDR3 DNA reads as TGTGCCAGCAGTGAAGGACGGCAGCCCCAGCATTTT. It codes for CASSEGRQPQHF.

The rearrangement joins TRBV2 to TRBJ1-5; D gene unclear. Germline V gene lookup returns CDR1 SNHLY and CDR2 FYNNEI. The CDR3 sequence is 15 residues long. V lost 4 bases, J lost 2 bases, and 12 bases lay in between. The CDR3, as DNA: TGTGCCAGCAGTGTGTCCGGGAGGGGCAATCAGCCCCAGCATTTT. Residues: CASSVSGRGNQPQHF.

This clonotype was observed a few times. This chain connects TRBV29-1 to TRBJ1-1; possible D gene TRBD1, 5 bases. V lost 7 bases and J 2 bases, leaving 17 bases between the germline ends. The germline CDR1 and CDR2 sequences are SQVTM and ANQGSEA. The CDR3 extends over 14 amino acids. This CDR3 is CSGAPGQANTEAFF. DNA for the CDR3: TGCAGCGGGGCACCGGGGCAGGCTAACACTGAAGCTTTCTTT.

The chain links TRBV15 to TRBJ2-1, with 9 bases matching TRBD2. This CDR3 is built from 13 residues. The germline V gene has CDR1 LNHNV and CDR2 YYDKDF (reference sequence). V dropped 6 bases and J dropped 3; count of bases not matched to a gene: 0. The CDR3 loop is CATRTSGYNEQFF. CDR3 DNA: TGTGCCACCAGGACTAGCGGCTACAATGAGCAGTTCTTC.

The table lists this clonotype with many counts. This chain connects TRBV11-2 to TRBJ1-1; D ambiguous. CDR1 SGHAT and CDR2 FQNNGV come from the germline V gene. The CDR3 sequence is 18 residues long. The ends were cut back, 3 bases at V and 0 bases at J, with 20 bases in the middle. The CDR3 DNA reads as TGTGCCAGCAGCTTCCTACCCGCCGCGACAAGTATGAACACTGAAGCTTTCTTT. Protein product: CASSFLPAATSMNTEAFF.

This clonotype occurred a few times. The chain has TRBV24-1 and TRBJ1-2; D is perhaps TRBD1 (6 bases). Germline V gene lookup returns CDR1 KGHDR and CDR2 SFDVKD. The CDR3 is 15 amino acids. Trimming pared 4 bases from V and 5 bases from J, leaving 16 bases between. The CDR3 DNA sequence: TGTGCCACCAGTGACCGTAAACAGGGAACATATGGCTACACCTTC. Translating gives CATSDRKQGTYGYTF.

For the CDR3, the DNA is TGCGCCAGCAGCCCTAGTATCCTTAATGAAAAACTGTTTTTT. Its translation is CASSPSILNEKLFF. This chain uses TRBV5-1 with TRBJ1-4, with no clear D. CDR1 and CDR2 (germline): SGHRS, YFSETQ. This CDR3 spans 14 amino acids. The germline V and J ends were trimmed by 4 bases and 4 bases, with 11 bases remaining between them. Based on the CDR3 plus reference TRBV5-1 and TRBJ1-4, the full variable domain is KAGVTQTPRYLIKTRGQQVTLSCSPISGHRSVSWYQQTPGQGLQFLFEYFSETQRNKGNFPGRFSGRQFSNSRSEMNVSTLELGDSALYLCASSPSILNEKLFFGSGTQLSVL.

The chain has TRBV19 and TRBJ2-1, with 9 bases identical to TRBD2. Germline loops: CDR1 LNHDA, CDR2 SQIVND (reference sequence). V shed 5 bases, J shed 5 bases, and the junction held 7 bases outside the gene matches. The CDR3 has 15 residues. The CDR3 reads CASSQIAGANNEQFF. The CDR3 bases are TGTGCCAGTAGTCAAATAGCGGGGGCAAACAATGAGCAGTTCTTC.

This chain uses TRBV20-1 with TRBJ2-2, with a possible D match to TRBD1 (5 bases). Germline values: CDR1 DFQATT, CDR2 SNEGSKA (reference sequence). CDR3 size: 14 residues. Trimming left V 4 bases short and J 6 bases short, with 15 bases between. CDR3 in amino acids: CSAMGQGSAGELFF. The CDR3 DNA reads TGCAGTGCTATGGGGCAGGGAAGTGCCGGGGAGCTGTTTTTT.